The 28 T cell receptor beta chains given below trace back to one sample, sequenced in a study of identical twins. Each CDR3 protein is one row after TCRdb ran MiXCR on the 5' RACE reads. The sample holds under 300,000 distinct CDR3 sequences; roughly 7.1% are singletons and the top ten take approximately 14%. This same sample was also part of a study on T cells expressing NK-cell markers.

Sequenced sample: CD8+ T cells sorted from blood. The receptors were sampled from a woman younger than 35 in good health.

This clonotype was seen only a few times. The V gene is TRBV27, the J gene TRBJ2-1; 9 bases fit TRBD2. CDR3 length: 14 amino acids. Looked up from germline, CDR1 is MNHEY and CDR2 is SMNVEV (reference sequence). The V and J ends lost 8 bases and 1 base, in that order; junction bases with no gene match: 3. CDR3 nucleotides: TGTGCCAGCCAACTAGCGGGTTCCTACAATGAGCAGTTCTTC. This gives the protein CASQLAGSYNEQFF.

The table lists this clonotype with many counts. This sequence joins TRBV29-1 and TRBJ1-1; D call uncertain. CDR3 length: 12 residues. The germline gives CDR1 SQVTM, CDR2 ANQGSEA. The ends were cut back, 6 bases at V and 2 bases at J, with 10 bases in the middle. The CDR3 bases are TGCAGCGTAGTTTACTTAAACACTGAAGCTTTCTTT. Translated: CSVVYLNTEAFF.

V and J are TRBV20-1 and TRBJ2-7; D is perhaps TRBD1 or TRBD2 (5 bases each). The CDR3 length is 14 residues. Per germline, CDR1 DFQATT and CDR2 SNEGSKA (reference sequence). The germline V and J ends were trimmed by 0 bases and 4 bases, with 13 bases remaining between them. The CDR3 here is CSARDWGTGYEQYF. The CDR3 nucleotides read TGCAGTGCTAGAGATTGGGGGACGGGGTACGAGCAGTACTTC.

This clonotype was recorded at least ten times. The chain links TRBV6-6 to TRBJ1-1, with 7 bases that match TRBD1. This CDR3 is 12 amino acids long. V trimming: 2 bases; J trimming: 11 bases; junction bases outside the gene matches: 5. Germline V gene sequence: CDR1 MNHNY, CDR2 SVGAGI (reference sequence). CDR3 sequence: CASSYGQGEAFF. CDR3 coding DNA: TGTGCCAGCAGTTACGGTCAGGGGGAGGCTTTCTTT.

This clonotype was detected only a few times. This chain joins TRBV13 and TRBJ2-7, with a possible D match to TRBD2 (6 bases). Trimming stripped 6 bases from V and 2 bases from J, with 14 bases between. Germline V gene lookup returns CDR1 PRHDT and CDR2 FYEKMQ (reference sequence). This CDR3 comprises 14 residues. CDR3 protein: CASSSGTDAYEQYF. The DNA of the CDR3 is TGTGCCAGCAGTTCGGGGACTGACGCCTACGAGCAGTACTTC.

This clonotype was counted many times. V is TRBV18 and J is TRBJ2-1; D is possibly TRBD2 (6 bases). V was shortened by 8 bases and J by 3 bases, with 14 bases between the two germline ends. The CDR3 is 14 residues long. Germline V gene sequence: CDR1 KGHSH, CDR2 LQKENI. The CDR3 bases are TGTGCCAGCCGCCCGCTAGCGTTCTACAATGAGCAGTTCTTC. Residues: CASRPLAFYNEQFF.

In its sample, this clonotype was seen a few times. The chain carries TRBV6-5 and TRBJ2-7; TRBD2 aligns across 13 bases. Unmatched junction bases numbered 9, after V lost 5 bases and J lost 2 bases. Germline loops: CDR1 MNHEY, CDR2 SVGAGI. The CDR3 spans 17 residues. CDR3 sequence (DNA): TGTGCCAGCAGTCACCCCCCTACTAGCGGGAGGGCCTACGAGCAGTACTTC. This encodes CASSHPPTSGRAYEQYF.

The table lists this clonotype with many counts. This chain's CDR3 is CASSYQGVGTGELFF. CDR3 sequence (DNA): TGTGCCAGCAGTTACCAAGGAGTGGGAACCGGGGAGCTGTTTTTT. The chain combines TRBV6-5 with TRBJ2-2, with D unclear. The length of the CDR3 is 15 residues. Germline V CDR1 and CDR2: MNHEY, SVGAGI. The V and J ends lost 2 bases and 5 bases respectively, with 12 bases between them.

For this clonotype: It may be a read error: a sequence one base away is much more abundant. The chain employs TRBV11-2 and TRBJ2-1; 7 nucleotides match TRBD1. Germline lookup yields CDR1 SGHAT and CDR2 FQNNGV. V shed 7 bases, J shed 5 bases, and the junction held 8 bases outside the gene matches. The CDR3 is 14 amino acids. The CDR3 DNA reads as TGTGCCAGCACCAAACGACAGGGCAACAATGAGCAGTTCTTC. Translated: CASTKRQGNNEQFF.

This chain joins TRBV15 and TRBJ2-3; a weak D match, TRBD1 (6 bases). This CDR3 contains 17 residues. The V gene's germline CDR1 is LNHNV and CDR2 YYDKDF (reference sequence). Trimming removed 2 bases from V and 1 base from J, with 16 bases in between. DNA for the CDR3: TGTGCCACCAGCAGACCTGAAGGGGGTGACGGCACAGATACGCAGTATTTT. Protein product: CATSRPEGGDGTDTQYF.

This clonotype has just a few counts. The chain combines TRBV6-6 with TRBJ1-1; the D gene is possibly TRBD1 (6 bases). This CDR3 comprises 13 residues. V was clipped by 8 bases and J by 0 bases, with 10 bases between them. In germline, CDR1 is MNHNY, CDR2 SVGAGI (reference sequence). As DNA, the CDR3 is TGTGCCAGCGAGGGGGGATTGAACACTGAAGCTTTCTTT. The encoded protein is CASEGGLNTEAFF.

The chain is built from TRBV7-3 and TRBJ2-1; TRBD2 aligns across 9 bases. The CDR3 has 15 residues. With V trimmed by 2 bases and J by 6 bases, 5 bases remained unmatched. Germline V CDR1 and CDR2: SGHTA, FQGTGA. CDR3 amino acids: CASSLVAGGINEQFF. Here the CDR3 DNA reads TGTGCCAGCAGCTTAGTTGCGGGGGGGATCAATGAGCAGTTCTTC.

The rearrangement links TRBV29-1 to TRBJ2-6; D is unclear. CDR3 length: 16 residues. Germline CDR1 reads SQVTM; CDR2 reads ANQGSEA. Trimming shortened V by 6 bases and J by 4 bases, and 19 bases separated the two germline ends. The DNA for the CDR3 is TGCAGCGTGATTTCGGGCCATAAGTCCGGGGCCAACGTCCTGACTTTC. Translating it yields CSVISGHKSGANVLTF.

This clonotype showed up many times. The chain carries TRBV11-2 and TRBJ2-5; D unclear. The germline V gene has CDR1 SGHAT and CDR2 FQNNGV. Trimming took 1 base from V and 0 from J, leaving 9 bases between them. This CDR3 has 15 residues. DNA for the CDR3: TGTGCCAGCAGCTTAGTCCGACCGTACCAAGAGACCCAGTACTTC. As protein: CASSLVRPYQETQYF.

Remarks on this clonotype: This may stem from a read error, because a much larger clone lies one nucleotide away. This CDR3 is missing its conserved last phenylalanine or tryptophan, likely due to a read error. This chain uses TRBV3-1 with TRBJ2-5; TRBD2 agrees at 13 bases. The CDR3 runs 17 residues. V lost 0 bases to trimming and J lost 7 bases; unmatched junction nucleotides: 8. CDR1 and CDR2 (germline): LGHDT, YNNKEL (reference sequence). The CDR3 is CASSQETSGRAVRTQYS. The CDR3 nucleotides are TGTGCCAGCAGCCAAGAAACTAGCGGGAGGGCCGTGAGGACCCAGTACTCC.

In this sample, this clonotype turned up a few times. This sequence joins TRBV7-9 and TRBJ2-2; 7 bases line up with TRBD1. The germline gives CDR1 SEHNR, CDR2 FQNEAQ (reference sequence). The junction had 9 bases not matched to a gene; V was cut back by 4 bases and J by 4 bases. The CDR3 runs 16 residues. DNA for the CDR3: TGTGCCAGCAGCTCCCCACAGGGGTGGGGCACCGGGGAGCTGTTTTTT. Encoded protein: CASSSPQGWGTGELFF.

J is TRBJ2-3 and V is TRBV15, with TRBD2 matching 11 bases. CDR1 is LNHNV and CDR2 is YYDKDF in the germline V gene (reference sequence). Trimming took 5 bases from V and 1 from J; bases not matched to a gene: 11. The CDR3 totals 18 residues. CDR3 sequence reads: CATSSFPSGGTGTDTQYF. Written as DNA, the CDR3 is TGTGCCACCAGCTCCTTTCCTAGCGGGGGGACCGGCACAGATACGCAGTATTTT.

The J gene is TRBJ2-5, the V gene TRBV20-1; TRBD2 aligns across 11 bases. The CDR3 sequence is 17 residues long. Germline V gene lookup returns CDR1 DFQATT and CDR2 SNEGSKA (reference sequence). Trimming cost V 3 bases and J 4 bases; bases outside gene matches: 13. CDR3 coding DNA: TGCAGTGCTAGCTATGGGACTAGCGGAAAATGGGGAGAGACCCAGTACTTC. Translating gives CSASYGTSGKWGETQYF.

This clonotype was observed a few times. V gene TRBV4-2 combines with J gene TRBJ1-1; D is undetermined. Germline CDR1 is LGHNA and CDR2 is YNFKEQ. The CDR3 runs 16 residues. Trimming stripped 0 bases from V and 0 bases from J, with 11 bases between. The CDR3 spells CASSQEDKLLNTEAFF. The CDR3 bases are TGTGCCAGCAGCCAAGAGGATAAACTCCTGAACACTGAAGCTTTCTTT.

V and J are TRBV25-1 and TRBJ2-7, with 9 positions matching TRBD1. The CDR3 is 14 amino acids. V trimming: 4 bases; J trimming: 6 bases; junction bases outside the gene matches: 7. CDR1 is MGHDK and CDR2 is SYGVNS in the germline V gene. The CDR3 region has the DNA TGTGCCAGCAGTGGGGTGACAGGGGGTATCGAGCAGTACTTC. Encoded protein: CASSGVTGGIEQYF.

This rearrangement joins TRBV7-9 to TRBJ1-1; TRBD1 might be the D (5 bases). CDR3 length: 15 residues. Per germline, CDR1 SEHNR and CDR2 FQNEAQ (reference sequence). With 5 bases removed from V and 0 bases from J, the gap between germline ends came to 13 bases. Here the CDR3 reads CASSGGDALNTEAFF. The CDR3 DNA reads TGTGCCAGCAGCGGGGGGGACGCCCTGAACACTGAAGCTTTCTTT.

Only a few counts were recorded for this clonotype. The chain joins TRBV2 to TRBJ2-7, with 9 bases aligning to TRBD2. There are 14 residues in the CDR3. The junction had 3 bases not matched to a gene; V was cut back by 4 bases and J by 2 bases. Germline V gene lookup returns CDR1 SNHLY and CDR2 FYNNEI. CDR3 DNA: TGTGCCAGCAGTGGACTAGCGGCCACCTACGAGCAGTACTTC. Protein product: CASSGLAATYEQYF. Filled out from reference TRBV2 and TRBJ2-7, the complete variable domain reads EPEVTQTPSHQVTQMGQEVILRCVPISNHLYFYWYRQILGQKVEFLVSFYNNEISEKSEIFDDQFSVERPDGSNFTLKIRSTKLEDSAMYFCASSGLAATYEQYFGPGTRLTVT.

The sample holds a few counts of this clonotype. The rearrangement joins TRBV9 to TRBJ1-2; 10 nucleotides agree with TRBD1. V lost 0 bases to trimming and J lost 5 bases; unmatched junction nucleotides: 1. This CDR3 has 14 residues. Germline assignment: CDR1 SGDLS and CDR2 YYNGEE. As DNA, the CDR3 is TGTGCCAGCAGCGTAGGACAGGGGGCTTATGGCTACACCTTC. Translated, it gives CASSVGQGAYGYTF.

CDR3 DNA: TGTGCCGGGGGACCCCGGGACAGCACATTCCAAGAGACCCAGTACTTC. The encoded protein is CAGGPRDSTFQETQYF. V usage is TRBV25-1 and J usage is TRBJ2-5, with 7 bases aligning to TRBD1. The CDR3 has 16 amino acids. Germline loops: CDR1 MGHDK, CDR2 SYGVNS. J was trimmed by 1 base and V by 11 bases; bases with no gene match: 16.

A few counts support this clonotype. This CDR3 is CASSLYGGGYEQYF. The DNA of the CDR3 is TGTGCCAGCAGCTTGTATGGCGGGGGTTACGAGCAGTACTTC. The chain combines TRBV7-6 with TRBJ2-7, with 7 positions matching TRBD2. V shed 3 bases and J 4 bases; nucleotides not matched to a gene: 6. The V gene's germline CDR1 is SGHVS and CDR2 FNYEAQ. This CDR3 contains 14 residues.

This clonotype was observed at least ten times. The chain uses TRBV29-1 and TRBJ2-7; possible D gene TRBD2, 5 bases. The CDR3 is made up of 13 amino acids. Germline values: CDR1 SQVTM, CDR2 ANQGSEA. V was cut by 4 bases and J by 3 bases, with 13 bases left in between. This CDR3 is CSVVGSSIYEQYF. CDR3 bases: TGCAGCGTTGTCGGCTCTAGCATCTACGAGCAGTACTTC.

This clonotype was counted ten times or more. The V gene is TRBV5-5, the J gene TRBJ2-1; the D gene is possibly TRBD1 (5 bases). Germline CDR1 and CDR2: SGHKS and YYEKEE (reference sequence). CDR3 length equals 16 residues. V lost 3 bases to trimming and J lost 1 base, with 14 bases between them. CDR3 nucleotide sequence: TGTGCCAGCAGCTCACCTGGGGCTGGGTCCTACAATGAGCAGTTCTTC. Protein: CASSSPGAGSYNEQFF.

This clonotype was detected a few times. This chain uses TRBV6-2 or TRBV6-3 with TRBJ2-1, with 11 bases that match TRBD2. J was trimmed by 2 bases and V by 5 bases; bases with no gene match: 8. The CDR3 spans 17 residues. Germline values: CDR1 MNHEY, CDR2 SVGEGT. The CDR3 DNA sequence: TGTGCCAGCAGTGGGAGACTAGCGGGATATACCTACAATGAGCAGTTCTTC. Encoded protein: CASSGRLAGYTYNEQFF.